This is a list of T cell receptor beta chains from one sample in a study of cytomegalovirus exposure and HLA in healthy donors. Repertoires were generated with immunoSEQ multiplex PCR, while TCRdb's copy carries only in-frame clones and drops some. Altogether roughly 130,000 clones are present, approximately 72% being singletons, with the ten largest covering approximately 2.6%. The specimen sequenced was PBMCs. The receptors stem from a human donor in good health. Both conserved end residues are part of each CDR3. D genes are given only for firm matches. Where a row states a size, it is once, few, many or the class of an expanded clone; other rows omit it.

D,J,V,size,CDR3,DNA
NA,TRBJ2-7,TRBV6-6,NA,CASRRAYEQYF,TGTGCCAGCCGTCGGGCCTACGAGCAGTACTTC
TRBD1,TRBJ1-1,TRBV9,NA,CASSGTGARGTEAFF,TGTGCCAGCAGTGGGACAGGAGCTCGTGGCACTGAAGCTTTCTTT
NA,TRBJ1-5,TRBV30,NA,CAWSAGGPLGYSNQPQHF,TGTGCCTGGAGCGCTGGAGGACCCCTAGGATATAGCAATCAGCCCCAGCATTTT
TRBD2,TRBJ2-2,TRBV19,NA,CASSAASGRSPGELFF,TGTGCCAGTAGTGCCGCTAGCGGGAGGTCCCCCGGGGAGCTGTTTTTT
TRBD1,TRBJ2-5,TRBV7-9,NA,CASSIGQGEETQYF,TGTGCCAGCAGCATCGGACAGGGGGAGGAGACCCAGTACTTC
NA,TRBJ2-7,TRBV6-6,NA,CASSPLGEPYEQYF,TGTGCCAGCAGCCCTCTAGGCGAACCTTACGAGCAGTACTTC
NA,TRBJ2-7,TRBV6-6,once,CASRDPAGADYEQYF,TGTGCCAGCAGGGACCCGGCAGGGGCAGACTACGAGCAGTACTTC
NA,TRBJ2-5,TRBV6-5,NA,CASFSGETQYF,TGTGCCAGTTTTAGCGGAGAGACCCAGTACTTC
NA,TRBJ1-2,TRBV7-8,NA,CASSLALGSGYTF,TGTGCCAGCAGCTTAGCGCTCGGGTCTGGCTACACCTTC
NA,TRBJ1-1,TRBV5-8,NA,CASSPGLLGNTEAFF,TGTGCCAGCAGCCCGGGACTTTTGGGAAACACTGAAGCTTTCTTT
TRBD1,TRBJ2-3,TRBV30,NA,CAWREGATDTQYF,TGTGCCTGGAGAGAGGGGGCTACAGATACACAGTATTTT
TRBD2,TRBJ2-3,TRBV15,NA,CATRAGSGATDTQYF,TGTGCCACCAGGGCAGGTAGCGGGGCCACAGATACGCAGTATTTT
TRBD2,TRBJ2-4,TRBV27,NA,CASSLKSSGKDIQYF,TGTGCCAGCAGTTTAAAGTCTAGCGGAAAAGACATTCAGTACTTC
TRBD2,TRBJ2-7,TRBV27,NA,CASRITSGAAYEQYF,TGTGCCAGCAGGATCACTAGCGGGGCTGCCTACGAGCAGTACTTC
NA,TRBJ2-5,TRBV5-1,NA,CASSLVGGRGETQYF,TGCGCCAGCAGCTTGGTAGGTGGCCGGGGTGAGACCCAGTACTTC
NA,TRBJ1-5,TRBV7-2,NA,CASSPGAASNQPQHF,TGTGCCAGCAGCCCAGGTGCTGCGAGCAATCAGCCCCAGCATTTT
TRBD1,TRBJ2-1,TRBV7-8,once,CASSLEDRGNEQFF,TGTGCCAGCAGCTTAGAAGACAGGGGTAATGAGCAGTTCTTC
NA,TRBJ2-1,TRBV9,few,CASSVGVPSSYNEQFF,TGTGCCAGCAGCGTAGGAGTCCCGAGCTCCTACAATGAGCAGTTCTTC
TRBD1,TRBJ2-1,TRBV2,few,CASTRWDRRTSSYNEQFF,TGTGCCAGCACCCGTTGGGACAGGAGAACGAGCTCCTACAATGAGCAGTTCTTC
NA,TRBJ1-4,TRBV7-8,few,CASSLRQGQTTNEKLFF,TGTGCCAGCAGCTTAAGGCAGGGGCAAACAACTAATGAAAAACTGTTTTTT
NA,TRBJ1-2,TRBV10-3,few,CAISEAANYGYTF,TGTGCCATCAGCGAAGCGGCTAACTATGGCTACACCTTC
NA,TRBJ2-5,TRBV29-1,NA,CSVDSAHPVSRGETQYF,TGCAGCGTTGATTCGGCCCATCCCGTCTCCAGGGGAGAGACCCAGTACTTC
NA,TRBJ1-6,TRBV30,NA,CACTEDRRSPLHF,TGTGCCTGTACCGAAGACAGGCGATCACCCCTCCACTTT
TRBD1,TRBJ1-1,TRBV7-8,NA,CASSLEAGGWVTEAFF,TGTGCCAGCAGCTTAGAGGCAGGGGGGTGGGTCACTGAAGCTTTCTTT
NA,TRBJ2-7,TRBV11-1,few,CASSQSSHEQYF,TGTGCCAGCAGCCAATCGAGCCACGAGCAGTACTTC
TRBD1,TRBJ1-2,TRBV5-5,NA,CASSPRASLPDRAGLRGYTF,TGTGCCAGCAGCCCTAGGGCTAGTCTCCCCGACAGGGCGGGACTGAGAGGCTACACCTTC
TRBD1,TRBJ1-4,TRBV28,NA,CASSLLGRGVATNEKLFF,TGTGCCAGCAGTTTACTCGGCAGGGGGGTGGCAACTAATGAAAAACTGTTTTTT
NA,TRBJ2-7,TRBV11-2,NA,CASSLWGLAYEQYF,TGTGCCAGCAGCTTATGGGGACTCGCCTACGAGCAGTACTTC
TRBD1,TRBJ1-1,TRBV28,NA,CASSLRGGGTEAFF,TGTGCCAGCAGTTTAAGAGGGGGCGGCACTGAAGCTTTCTTT
TRBD2,TRBJ2-7,TRBV4-3,NA,CASSQDTTSGRSSYEQYF,TGCGCCAGCAGCCAAGATACGACTAGCGGGAGGTCCTCCTACGAGCAGTACTTC
TRBD2,TRBJ2-7,TRBV11-1,few,CASSHRGTRGGEQYF,TGTGCCAGCAGCCACCGAGGGACCCGGGGGGGCGAGCAGTACTTC
TRBD1,TRBJ2-7,TRBV28,NA,CASSPRDSPVYEQYF,TGTGCCAGCAGCCCAAGGGACAGCCCCGTCTACGAGCAGTACTTC
NA,TRBJ2-3,TRBV5-1,NA,CASSLVTGMSTDTQYF,TGCGCCAGCAGCTTGGTTACCGGGATGAGCACAGATACGCAGTATTTT
NA,TRBJ1-5,TRBV5-6,NA,CASSSGGQPQHF,TGTGCCAGCAGCTCTGGCGGACAGCCCCAGCATTTT
NA,TRBJ2-7,TRBV5-6,NA,CASSPPQGGSYEQYF,TGTGCCAGCAGCCCACCACAGGGGGGGTCCTACGAGCAGTACTTC
NA,TRBJ2-7,TRBV6-6,NA,CASSYSAGSSSYEQYF,TGTGCCAGCAGTTACTCAGCAGGGTCAAGCTCCTACGAGCAGTACTTC
TRBD2,TRBJ2-7,TRBV11-2,few,CASSLTSGRGYEQYF,TGTGCCAGCAGCTTGACTAGCGGGAGAGGGTACGAGCAGTACTTC
NA,TRBJ1-1,TRBV6-5,NA,CASSLSGGYTEAFF,TGTGCCAGCAGTCTCAGCGGGGGATACACTGAAGCTTTCTTT
TRBD1,TRBJ1-4,TRBV7-9,few,CSSSVGQGRDEKLFF,TGTTCCAGCAGCGTCGGACAGGGGCGCGATGAAAAACTGTTTTTT
TRBD1,TRBJ2-3,TRBV19,NA,CASRGDRTDTQYF,TGTGCCAGTAGGGGGGACAGAACAGATACGCAGTATTTT
NA,TRBJ1-5,TRBV28,NA,CASSVGRGNQPQHF,TGTGCCAGCAGTGTAGGGAGAGGGAACCAGCCCCAGCATTTT
TRBD1,TRBJ2-7,TRBV14,NA,CASSQETGQLYEQYF,TGTGCCAGCAGCCAGGAAACGGGACAGCTATACGAGCAGTACTTC
TRBD2,TRBJ2-1,TRBV7-8,NA,CASSSGGNLYNEQFF,TGTGCCAGCAGCTCCGGGGGGAACCTATACAATGAGCAGTTCTTC
NA,TRBJ1-5,TRBV19,NA,CASSQTTVSNQPQHF,TGTGCCAGTAGCCAAACAACAGTTAGCAATCAGCCCCAGCATTTT
TRBD1,TRBJ2-7,TRBV4-2,NA,CASSQGGDRGEQYF,TGTGCCAGCAGCCAAGGGGGCGACAGGGGCGAGCAGTACTTC
NA,TRBJ1-4,TRBV11-2,NA,CASSSPPGQLNEKLFF,TGTGCCAGCAGCTCTCCCCCGGGACAACTAAATGAAAAACTGTTTTTT